This TCR beta chain was observed in a study of blood T cells in healthy people across ages. For the study at large: Using template switching, researchers captured about one barcoded beta molecule for each two T cells. General observations from the study: Expanded clonotype changes were possibly confounded by unknown donor CMV status. The study found more naive CD4+ cells and higher diversity in long-lived than aged donors. The unsorted PBMCs prevented any conclusive comparison of naive versus antigen-experienced cells.

Germline V gene data show CDR1 as MNHEY and CDR2 as SMNVEV (reference sequence). This CDR3 has 16 residues. The junction had 7 bases not matched to a gene; V was cut back by 5 bases and J by 0 bases. As concerns this clonotype: Its antigen is unknown.

For the second PCR, which ran for about 6 to 11 cycles, a sample-barcoded 5' primer and a J-beta primer mix were used. TCRdb reprocessed the 5' RACE reads with MiXCR, giving one entry per CDR3 protein. The table includes 1,100,000 or so distinct CDR3 sequences, around 45% detected once. The sequence was collected from a woman aged 55-70 years in good health. What was sequenced was blood. V gene TRBV27 combines with J gene TRBJ2-7; 10 bases align to TRBD2. The CDR3 sequence is CASSPAPSGSSYEQYF. As DNA, the CDR3 is TGTGCCAGCAGTCCAGCTCCTAGCGGGAGCTCCTACGAGCAGTACTTC.